This T cell receptor beta chain was obtained from a study of OX40 agonist ivuxolimab in advanced cancers. The overall study: Of mixed ages from roughly 23 to 80 and averaging roughly 66 years, the group was around 78% male. Eligibility admitted prior anti-PD-1, anti-PD-L1 or anti-CTLA-4 therapy; 40% to 50% had some.

Profiled with immunoSEQ multiplex PCR; TCRdb holds only in-frame clones, not every one. This repertoire shows over 60,000 clones, about 82% found once; its top ten account for 1.9%. Blood was sampled at baseline, cycle 4 day 1, and cycle 7 day 1. The source of this sequence is an adult with an advanced solid tumor such as melanoma, head and neck, liver or kidney cancer. The starting material was CD4+ or CD8+ T cells sorted from blood, obtained in a trial of the OX40 agonist ivuxolimab.

For the CDR3, the DNA is TGTGCCAGCAGACTGGGTGGGGCCTACAATGAGCAGTTCTTC. It is translated as CASRLGGAYNEQFF. This chain links TRBV6-1 with TRBJ2-1; no firm D call. Trimming took 6 bases from V and 2 from J, leaving 11 bases between them. The CDR3 has 14 residues. The germline V gene has CDR1 MNHNS and CDR2 SASEGT.